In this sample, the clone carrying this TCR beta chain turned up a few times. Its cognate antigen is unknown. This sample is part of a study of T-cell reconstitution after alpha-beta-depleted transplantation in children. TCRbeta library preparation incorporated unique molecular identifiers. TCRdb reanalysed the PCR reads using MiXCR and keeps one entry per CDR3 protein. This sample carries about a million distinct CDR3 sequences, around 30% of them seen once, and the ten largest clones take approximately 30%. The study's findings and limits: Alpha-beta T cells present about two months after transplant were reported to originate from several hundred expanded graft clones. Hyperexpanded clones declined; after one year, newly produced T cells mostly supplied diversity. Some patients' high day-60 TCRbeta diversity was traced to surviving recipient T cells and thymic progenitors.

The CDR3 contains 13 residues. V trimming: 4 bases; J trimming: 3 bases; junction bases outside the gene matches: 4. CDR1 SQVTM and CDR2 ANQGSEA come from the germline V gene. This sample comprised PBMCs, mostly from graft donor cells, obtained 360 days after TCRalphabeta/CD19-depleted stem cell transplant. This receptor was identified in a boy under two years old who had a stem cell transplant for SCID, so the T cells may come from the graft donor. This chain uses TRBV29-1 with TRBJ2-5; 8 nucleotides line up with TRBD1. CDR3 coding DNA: TGCAGCGTTGCTAGGACAGGGAAAGAGACCCAGTACTTC. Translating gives CSVARTGKETQYF.